Detailed here is one T cell receptor beta chain. Libraries were prepared by immunoSEQ multiplex PCR; TCRdb keeps only in-frame clonotypes and omits some of them. The sample contains under 450,000 clones, 80% to 95% of which appear only once. This specimen belongs to a study of control samples from healthy donors and cancer patients. Source material: PBMCs. This TCR was sampled from a man in his forties or fifties with head and neck cancer.

In nucleotides, the CDR3 is TGTGCCAGCAGTTTAGGACAGTTGAACACTGAAGCTTTCTTT. Translation: CASSLGQLNTEAFF. J is TRBJ1-1 and V is TRBV2; tentatively, D is TRBD1 (6 bases). This CDR3 has 14 amino acids. V dropped 5 bases and J dropped 0 bases, with 10 bases sitting between them. Germline values: CDR1 SNHLY, CDR2 FYNNEI.